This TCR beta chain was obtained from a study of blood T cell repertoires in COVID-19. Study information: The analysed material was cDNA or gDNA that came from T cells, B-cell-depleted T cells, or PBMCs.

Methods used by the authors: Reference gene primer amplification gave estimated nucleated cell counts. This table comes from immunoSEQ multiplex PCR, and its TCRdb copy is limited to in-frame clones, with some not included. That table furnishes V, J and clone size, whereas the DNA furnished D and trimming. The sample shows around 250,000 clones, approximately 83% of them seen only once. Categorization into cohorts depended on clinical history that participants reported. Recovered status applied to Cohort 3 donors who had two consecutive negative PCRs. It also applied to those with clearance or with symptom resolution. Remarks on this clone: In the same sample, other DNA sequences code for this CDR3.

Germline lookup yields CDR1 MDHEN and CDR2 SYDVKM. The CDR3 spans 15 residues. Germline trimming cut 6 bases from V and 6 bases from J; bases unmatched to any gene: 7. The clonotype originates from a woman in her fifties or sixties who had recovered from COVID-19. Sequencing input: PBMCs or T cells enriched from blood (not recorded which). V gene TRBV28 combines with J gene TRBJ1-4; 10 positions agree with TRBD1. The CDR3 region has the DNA TGTGCCAGCAGCTCCGCCGGGACAGGGGATGAAAAACTGTTTTTT. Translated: CASSSAGTGDEKLFF.